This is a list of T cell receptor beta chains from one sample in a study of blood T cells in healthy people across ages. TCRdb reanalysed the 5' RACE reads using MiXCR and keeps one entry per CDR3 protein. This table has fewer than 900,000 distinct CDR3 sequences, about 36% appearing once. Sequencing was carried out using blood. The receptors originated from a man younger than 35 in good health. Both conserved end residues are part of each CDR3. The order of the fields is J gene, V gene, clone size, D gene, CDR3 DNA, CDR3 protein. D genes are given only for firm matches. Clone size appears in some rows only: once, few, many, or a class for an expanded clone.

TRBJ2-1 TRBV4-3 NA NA TGCGCCAGCAGCCAAGCCCGCACGGCCGGTGAGCAGTTCTTC CASSQARTAGEQFF
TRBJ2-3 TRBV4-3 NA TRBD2 TGCGCCAGCAGCCAAGATCGCCGTGCGGGGGGCTCCCTACGCACAGATACGCAGTATTTT CASSQDRRAGGSLRTDTQYF
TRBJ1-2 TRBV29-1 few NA TGCAGCGGCGGGGACGCCTCCCGAGGTGGCTACACCTTC CSGGDASRGGYTF
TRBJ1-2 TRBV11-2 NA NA TGTGCCAGCAGCTCATATGGAAACTACACCTTC CASSSYGNYTF
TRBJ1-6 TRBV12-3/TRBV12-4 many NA TGTGCCAGCAGTCCTGCGAGGGATTCACCCCTCCACTTT CASSPARDSPLHF
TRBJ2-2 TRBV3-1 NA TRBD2 TGTGCCACATCGACTAGCGGGGTCACCGGGGAGCTGTTTTTT CATSTSGVTGELFF
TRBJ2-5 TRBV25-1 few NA TGTGCCAGCAGTGGATCAATACCGGCTCAAGAGACCCAGTACTTC CASSGSIPAQETQYF
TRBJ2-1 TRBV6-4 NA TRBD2 TGTGCCAGTTCCCCGCAGCGGGGCGACAATGAGCAGTTCTTC CASSPQRGDNEQFF
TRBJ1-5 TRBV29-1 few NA TGCAGCGTTTCCTTTGCGGCTGAGTATCAGCCCCAGCATTTT CSVSFAAEYQPQHF
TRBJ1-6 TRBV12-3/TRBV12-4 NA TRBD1 TGTGCCAGCAGTCTCACAGGGGGCGAGGATTCACCCCTCCACTTT CASSLTGGEDSPLHF
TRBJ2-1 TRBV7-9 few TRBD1 TGTGCCAGCAGCTCCCTAAGACAGGGCCAAGAGACCCAGTTCTTC CASSSLRQGQETQFF
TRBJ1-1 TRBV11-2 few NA TGTGCCAGCACCCGGAAGGGGTATAACACTGAAGCTTTCTTT CASTRKGYNTEAFF
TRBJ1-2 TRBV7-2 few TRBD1 TGTGCCAGCAGCTTAGGGGGGACAGCTGATGGCTACACCTTC CASSLGGTADGYTF
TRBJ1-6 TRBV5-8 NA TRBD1 TGTGCCAGCAGCTTCGGGACAGGGGTTGATTCACCCCTCCACTTT CASSFGTGVDSPLHF
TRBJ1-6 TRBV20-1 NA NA TGCAGTGCTAGGCGGCAGTCCTCCTATAATTCACCCCTCCACTTT CSARRQSSYNSPLHF
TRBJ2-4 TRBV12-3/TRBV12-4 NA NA TGTGCCAGCAGTACCGAGGGGGGCGCGGACATTCAGTACTTC CASSTEGGADIQYF
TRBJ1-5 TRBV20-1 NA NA TGCAGTGCTAGAGATCATCTTAATCAGCCCCAGCATTTT CSARDHLNQPQHF
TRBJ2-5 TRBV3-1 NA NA TGTGCCAGCAGCCAAGGGCTTTCGGGGCAGCAAGAGACCCAGTACTTC CASSQGLSGQQETQYF
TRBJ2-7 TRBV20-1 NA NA TGCAGTGCTAGCCCTCCGGGCGACACATACAGCTCCTACGAGCAGTACTTC CSASPPGDTYSSYEQYF
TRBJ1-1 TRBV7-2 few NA TGTGCCAGCAGCTTAGCCATGGATCTGAACACTGAAGCTTTCTTT CASSLAMDLNTEAFF
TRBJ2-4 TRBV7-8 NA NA TGTGCCAGCAGCTCCCCAGACAGGAACCTAGCCAAAAACATTCAGTACTTC CASSSPDRNLAKNIQYF
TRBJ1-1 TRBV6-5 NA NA TGTGCCAGCATTCCGGGCCCCAACACTGAAGCTTTCTTT CASIPGPNTEAFF
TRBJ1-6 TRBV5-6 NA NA TGTGCTAGCAGCGCTAATACAGGGCCGGCCTCACCCCTCCACTTT CASSANTGPASPLHF
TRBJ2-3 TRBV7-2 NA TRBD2 TGTGCCAGCAGCTTCTCGCCGGACGGGGGGGGCACGTATACGCAGTATTTT CASSFSPDGGGTYTQYF
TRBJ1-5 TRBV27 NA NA TGTGCCAGCAGTTTATCCATGAATCAGCCCCAGCATTTT CASSLSMNQPQHF
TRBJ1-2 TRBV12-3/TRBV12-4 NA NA TGTGCCAGCAGTTCCAGGGACCACAAATATGGCTACACCTTC CASSSRDHKYGYTF
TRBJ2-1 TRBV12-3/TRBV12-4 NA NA TGTGCCAGCAGTTATGTCCCTTCCTACAATGAACAGTTCTTC CASSYVPSYNEQFF
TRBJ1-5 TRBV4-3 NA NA TGCGCCAGCAGCCAAGATCCGGGGGATCAGCCCCAGCATTTT CASSQDPGDQPQHF
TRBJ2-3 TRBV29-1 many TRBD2 TGCAGCGTTGTACTAGCGGGGGGGTTCGATACGCAGTATTTT CSVVLAGGFDTQYF
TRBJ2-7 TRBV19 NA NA TGTGCCAGTAGCTCCCCCCAGAACTACGAGCAGTACTTC CASSSPQNYEQYF